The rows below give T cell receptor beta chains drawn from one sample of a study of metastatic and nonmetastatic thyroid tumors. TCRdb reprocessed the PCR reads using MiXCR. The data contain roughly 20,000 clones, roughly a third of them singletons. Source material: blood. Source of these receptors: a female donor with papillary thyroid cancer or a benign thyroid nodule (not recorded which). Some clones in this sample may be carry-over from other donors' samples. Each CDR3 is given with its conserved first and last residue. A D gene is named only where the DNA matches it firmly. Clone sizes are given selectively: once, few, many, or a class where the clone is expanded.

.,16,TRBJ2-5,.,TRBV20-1,TGCAGTGCTATGCCCTTCTTGGTGACAGTCAAAGAGACCCAGTACTTC,CSAMPFLVTVKETQYF
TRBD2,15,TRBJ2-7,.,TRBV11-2,TGTGCCAGCAGCGGCCGGACTAGCGGGTTCTACGAGCAGTACTTC,CASSGRTSGFYEQYF
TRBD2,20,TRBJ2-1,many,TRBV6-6,TGTGCCAGCAGTTACACTACCTTCGGGACTAGACAATTCTCCTACAATGAGCAGTTCTTC,CASSYTTFGTRQFSYNEQFF
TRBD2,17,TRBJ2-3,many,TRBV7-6,TGTGCCAGCAGCTTGATGACTAGCGGGGGTAGCACAGATACGCAGTATTTT,CASSLMTSGGSTDTQYF
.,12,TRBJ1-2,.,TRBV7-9,TGTGCCAGCAGCTGGGGGGAGGGTGGCTACACCTTC,CASSWGEGGYTF
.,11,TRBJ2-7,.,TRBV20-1,TGCAGTGCTACCCAGGGAGGCGAGCAGTACTTC,CSATQGGEQYF
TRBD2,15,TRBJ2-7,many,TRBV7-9,TGTGCCAGCAGCTTAGTCGGCCTAGCGGCCCACGAGCAGTACTTC,CASSLVGLAAHEQYF
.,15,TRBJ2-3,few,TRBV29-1,TGCAGCGCCCAAATCGGCGCACTTAACACAGATACGCAGTATTTT,CSAQIGALNTDTQYF
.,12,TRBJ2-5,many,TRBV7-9,TGTGCCAGCAGCTTATCCGTTGAGACCCAGTACTTC,CASSLSVETQYF
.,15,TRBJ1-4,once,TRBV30,TGTGCCTGGAGGACACCCGTTGCAACTAATGAAAAACTGTTTTTT,CAWRTPVATNEKLFF
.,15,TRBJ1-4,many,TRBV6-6,TGTGCCAGCAGTTACTCGAGGGGGACTAATGAAAAACTGTTTTTT,CASSYSRGTNEKLFF
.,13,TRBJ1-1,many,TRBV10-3,TGTGCCATCAGTTCACAGGCTAACACTGAAGCTTTCTTT,CAISSQANTEAFF